Following are 2 T cell receptor beta chains from one sample sequenced in a study of blood T cell repertoires in COVID-19. TCRdb keeps only in-frame clones here, not all; method: immunoSEQ multiplex PCR. The sample consists of 60,000 to 85,000 clones, around 72% of them appearing once. Sequencing was carried out using peripheral blood. The receptors derive from a human donor with acute or convalescent COVID-19. The donor label of this sample is uncertain.

The chain has TRBV10-3 and TRBJ1-2; 11 positions match TRBD1. Germline lookup yields CDR1 ENHRY and CDR2 SYGVKD. CDR3 length: 15 residues. V shed 2 bases and J 7 bases; nucleotides not matched to a gene: 6. CDR3 region: CAISERTGGAVGYTF. CDR3 nucleotides: TGTGCCATCAGTGAGCGGACAGGGGGCGCAGTTGGCTACACCTTC.

This chain links TRBV7-3 with TRBJ2-5; D possibly corresponds to TRBD1 (6 bases). The germline V gene has CDR1 SGHTA and CDR2 FQGTGA. This CDR3 is built from 13 residues. V was shortened by 5 bases and J by 5 bases, with 12 bases between the two germline ends. Written as DNA, the CDR3 is TGTGCCAGCAGCGCAGGGGTTCGGGAGACCCAGTACTTC. Its translation is CASSAGVRETQYF.